The 29 T cell receptor beta chains reported below all come from one sample, sequenced in a study of cytomegalovirus exposure and HLA in healthy donors. The PCR used 60 Vbeta and 13 Jbeta primers. Assay: immunoSEQ multiplex PCR; the TCRdb copy retains only in-frame clones and omits some. The table shows approximately 150,000 clones, with 73% occurring only once. Sample: PBMCs. These receptors were taken from a woman younger than 35 in good health and CMV-seronegative.

The chain combines TRBV7-9 with TRBJ2-7; a weak D match, TRBD1 (5 bases). This CDR3 is 13 amino acids long. Trimming left V 1 base short and J 7 bases short, with 11 bases between. CDR1 and CDR2 (germline): SEHNR, FQNEAQ (reference sequence). CDR3 protein: CASSLVGHQEQYV. The CDR3 nucleotides read TGTGCCAGCAGCTTAGTTGGACATCAAGAGCAGTACGTC.

This chain connects TRBV4-3 to TRBJ2-7; tentatively, D is TRBD1 (6 bases). Germline CDR1 LGHNA, CDR2 YSLEER. CDR3 size: 16 residues. The germline V and J ends were trimmed by 1 base and 6 bases, with 19 bases remaining between them. CDR3: CASSQVPPGRGSEQYF. The CDR3 coding sequence is TGCGCCAGCAGCCAAGTTCCCCCGGGCAGGGGAAGCGAGCAGTACTTC.

This clone was recorded once. The gene calls are TRBV2 and TRBJ2-1, with 11 bases that match TRBD2. The CDR3 contains 17 residues. V was clipped by 6 bases and J by 4 bases; unmatched bases: 11. The germline V gene encodes CDR1 SNHLY and CDR2 FYNNEI. CDR3 in DNA: TGTGCCAGCAGCCCCACCCGACTAGCGGGGTTATACAATGAGCAGTTCTTC. This sequence encodes CASSPTRLAGLYNEQFF.

The chain joins TRBV11-2 to TRBJ1-2, with 7 bases matching TRBD1. This CDR3 region has 16 residues. Germline V gene sequence: CDR1 SGHAT, CDR2 FQNNGV. The V gene end was trimmed by 1 base and the J gene end by 6 bases; junction bases not matched to a gene: 11. The DNA for the CDR3 is TGTGCCAGCAGCTTAGTTGGTTTGGCAGGGGGGAATGGCTACACCTTC. Translated, it gives CASSLVGLAGGNGYTF.

The rearrangement uses TRBV7-2 and TRBJ1-1, with TRBD1 matching over 8 bases. CDR1 SGHTA and CDR2 FQGNSA come from the germline V gene. The V gene end was trimmed by 5 bases and the J gene end by 3 bases; junction bases not matched to a gene: 8. The CDR3 covers 15 residues. The CDR3 DNA reads TGTGCCAGCAGCCGATGGACAGGGTCGTACACTGAAGCTTTCTTT. Encoded protein: CASSRWTGSYTEAFF.

This clone was counted a few times. Here the CDR3 DNA reads TGTGCCAGCTGCCCAGGGCCGGAGCTATTTGAAGCTTTCTTT. As protein: CASCPGPELFEAFF. The gene calls are TRBV6-1 and TRBJ1-1; maybe TRBD1 (5 bases). Trimming cost V 8 bases and J 7 bases, with 20 bases left between them. Germline V gene data show CDR1 as MNHNS and CDR2 as SASEGT. CDR3 length: 14 residues.

The chain is built from TRBV23-1 and TRBJ2-2; 9 bases align to TRBD1. TRBV23-1 is known as an ORF, though its function is uncertain. The CDR3 is 16 amino acids. The V segment lost 3 bases and the J segment 3 bases; nucleotides outside the gene matches: 5. In DNA, the CDR3 is TGCGCCAGCAGTCACCGCGGGACAGGGCACACCGGGGAGCTGTTTTTT. Encoded protein: CASSHRGTGHTGELFF.

The chain joins TRBV14 to TRBJ2-7; D is possibly TRBD2 (7 bases). CDR3 length: 15 residues. Trimming took off 4 bases at V and 4 bases at J, with 17 bases between the two ends. Germline V gene lookup returns CDR1 SGHDN and CDR2 FVKESK. The CDR3, as DNA: TGTGCCAGCAGCCCCCTGCGGGGGCTTCCTTACGAGCAGTACTTC. This translates into CASSPLRGLPYEQYF. The variable domain in full, completed from reference TRBV14 and TRBJ2-7, reads EAGVTQFPSHSVIEKGQTVTLRCDPISGHDNLYWYRRVMGKEIKFLLHFVKESKQDESGMPNNRFLAERTGGTYSTLKVQPAELEDSGVYFCASSPLRGLPYEQYFGPGTRLTVT.

This clone is a singleton in its sample. The V and J genes are TRBV19 and TRBJ1-5; 8 nucleotides line up with TRBD1. The CDR3 loop spans 14 amino acids. Looked up from germline, CDR1 is LNHDA and CDR2 is SQIVND (reference sequence). V dropped 6 bases and J dropped 8; count of bases not matched to a gene: 9. The CDR3 DNA reads TGTGCCAGTAGAGACGGACAGGGAGGAAAGCCCCAGCATTTT. This translates into CASRDGQGGKPQHF.

The chain combines TRBV27 with TRBJ2-1, with a weak D call TRBD1 (5 bases). The CDR3 is made up of 16 amino acids. V shed 6 bases and J shed 8 bases, with 23 bases lying between them. The germline gives CDR1 MNHEY, CDR2 SMNVEV (reference sequence). DNA of the CDR3: TGTGCCAGCAGCCGAAGACCAGGGAAGGGTTATCATGAGCAGTTCTTC. Amino acid sequence: CASSRRPGKGYHEQFF.

The V and J genes are TRBV18 and TRBJ2-2; tentatively, D is TRBD1 (5 bases). The CDR3 runs 15 residues. The germline gives CDR1 KGHSH, CDR2 LQKENI. Trimming cost V 2 bases and J 4 bases, with 11 bases left between them. The CDR3 bases are TGTGCCAGCTCACCAGTCGTTAGGGGCACCGGGGAGCTGTTTTTT. Translated, it gives CASSPVVRGTGELFF.

V usage is TRBV7-9 and J usage is TRBJ2-3; TRBD1 might be the D (6 bases). This CDR3 is 15 amino acids long. V lost 1 base and J lost 1, with 9 bases in between. In germline, CDR1 is SEHNR, CDR2 FQNEAQ (reference sequence). As DNA, the CDR3 is TGTGCCAGCAGCTTAGGGGCAGGGGGCACAGATACGCAGTATTTT. This codes for CASSLGAGGTDTQYF.

V usage is TRBV28 and J usage is TRBJ2-7; TRBD2 matches at 11 bases. The CDR3 runs 16 residues. CDR1 is MDHEN, CDR2 SYDVKM, per germline. V lost 10 bases, J lost 4 bases, and 15 bases stayed unmatched. The CDR3 bases are TGTGCCATCCCTAACGAGCCTAGCGGGAGGAAATACGAGCAGTACGTC. Amino acids: CAIPNEPSGRKYEQYV.

The chain uses TRBV6-6 and TRBJ2-1; D is perhaps TRBD2 (5 bases). Germline V gene data show CDR1 as MNHNY and CDR2 as SVGAGI (reference sequence). V was cut by 7 bases and J by 2 bases, with 12 bases left in between. The CDR3 has 14 amino acids. The CDR3 region is CASTPAGTYNEQFF. CDR3 DNA sequence: TGTGCCAGCACCCCGGCGGGCACCTACAATGAGCAGTTCTTC.

This rearrangement joins TRBV2 to TRBJ1-4; 8 bases match TRBD1. V gave up 3 bases and J gave up 4 bases; unmatched junction bases: 4. This CDR3 has 15 amino acids. Germline V gene lookup returns CDR1 SNHLY and CDR2 FYNNEI. The CDR3 nucleotides are TGTGCCAGCAGTGACCAGGGGGCGATTAATGAAAAACTGTTTTTT. Protein sequence: CASSDQGAINEKLFF.

The sample holds a few counts of this clone. The chain combines TRBV4-3 with TRBJ1-3; weak D call: TRBD1 (5 bases). V gave up 5 bases and J gave up 4 bases, with 21 bases separating them. Germline V gene lookup returns CDR1 LGHNA and CDR2 YSLEER. CDR3 length equals 17 residues. This chain's CDR3 is CASSKSTLRDSGNTIYF. The DNA for the CDR3 is TGCGCCAGCAGCAAAAGTACACTCCGGGACTCAGGAAACACCATATATTTT.

The chain carries TRBV5-1 and TRBJ1-2; 7 bases are shared with TRBD1. Germline trimming cut 4 bases from V and 6 bases from J; bases unmatched to any gene: 9. This CDR3 is built from 14 residues. Germline V CDR1 and CDR2: SGHRS, YFSETQ. The chain's CDR3 is CASSNQEGADGYTF. The CDR3 DNA follows: TGCGCCAGCAGCAACCAAGAGGGGGCAGATGGCTACACCTTC.

V usage is TRBV30 and J usage is TRBJ2-1, with 10 bases that match TRBD2. Losses at the gene ends were 5 bases for V and 8 bases for J; bases not matched to a gene: 6. The CDR3 consists of 13 residues. The germline CDR1 and CDR2 sequences are GTSNPN and SVGIG (reference sequence). DNA of the CDR3: TGTGCCTGGGGGCCCCTAGCGGGAGATGAGCAGTTCTTC. Translating it yields CAWGPLAGDEQFF.

This chain connects TRBV29-1 to TRBJ2-7; no clear D. This CDR3 contains 15 residues. In germline, CDR1 is SQVTM, CDR2 ANQGSEA. V was clipped by 4 bases and J by 2 bases, with 18 bases between them. CDR3 region: CSVVGPSKRTYEQYF. CDR3 sequence (DNA): TGCAGCGTTGTGGGCCCCAGCAAAAGGACCTACGAGCAGTACTTC.

The chain recombines TRBV10-2 with TRBJ2-7; 10 bases are a match to TRBD2. The germline gives CDR1 WSHSY, CDR2 SAAADI. The CDR3 has 16 amino acids. The trim removed 0 bases at V and 3 bases at J, leaving 5 bases unmatched. DNA for the CDR3: TGCGCCAGCAGTGAGTCTAGCGGGAGGATATTCTACGAGCAGTACGTC. Its translation is CASSESSGRIFYEQYV.

This chain uses TRBV5-1 with TRBJ2-2; tentatively, D is TRBD1 (5 bases). The CDR3 covers 16 residues. CDR1 and CDR2 from the germline V gene are SGHRS and YFSETQ. V lost 0 bases to trimming and J lost 3 bases, with 12 bases between them. In nucleotides, the CDR3 is TGCGCCAGCAGCTTGGGGGCAGGGAAGGACACCGGGGAGCTGTTTTTT. Translated, it gives CASSLGAGKDTGELFF.

The chain couples TRBV15 to TRBJ1-5, with D maybe TRBD1 (5 bases). This CDR3 comprises 17 residues. Trimming shortened V by 0 bases and J by 5 bases, and 17 bases separated the two germline ends. The germline gives CDR1 LNHNV, CDR2 YYDKDF (reference sequence). The CDR3 sequence is CATSRDRGTGTDQPQHF. In nucleotides, the CDR3 is TGTGCCACCAGCAGAGATAGGGGCACAGGCACCGATCAGCCCCAGCATTTT.

V usage is TRBV7-2 and J usage is TRBJ1-3; 7 nucleotides agree with TRBD1. Germline CDR1 and CDR2: SGHTA and FQGNSA. The length of the CDR3 is 15 residues. Trimming at V came to 4 bases and at J to 4 bases, leaving 7 bases not matched to a gene. The CDR3 protein is CASSSDRTGGNTIYF. The CDR3 DNA reads TGTGCCAGCAGCTCCGATAGGACAGGCGGAAACACCATATATTTT.

This chain joins TRBV6-1 and TRBJ2-7, with 7 bases identical to TRBD1. The CDR3 is 16 residues long. V was clipped by 4 bases and J by 0 bases; unmatched bases: 9. The germline V gene encodes CDR1 MNHNS and CDR2 SASEGT. In DNA, the CDR3 is TGTGCCAGCAGTGCCAAAAACAGGGGAAGCTCCTACGAGCAGTACTTC. It translates to CASSAKNRGSSYEQYF.

The chain carries TRBV5-4 and TRBJ2-5; 9 bases match TRBD2. Germline CDR1 and CDR2: SGHNT and YYREEE (reference sequence). The CDR3 is made up of 15 amino acids. J lost 2 bases, V lost 4 bases, and 6 bases had no gene match. CDR3 loop: CASSPTSGAQETQYF. Here the CDR3 DNA reads TGTGCCAGCAGCCCGACTAGCGGAGCTCAAGAGACCCAGTACTTC. Together with reference TRBV5-4 and TRBJ2-5, the CDR3 gives the full variable domain: ETGVTQSPTHLIKTRGQQVTLRCSSQSGHNTVSWYQQALGQGPQFIFQYYREEENGRGNFPPRFSGLQFPNYSSELNVNALELDDSALYLCASSPTSGAQETQYFGPGTRLLVL.

This chain links TRBV18 with TRBJ1-2; 7 positions agree with TRBD1. Trimming at V came to 6 bases and at J to 4 bases, leaving 2 bases not matched to a gene. Germline V lookup: CDR1 KGHSH, CDR2 LQKENI. The length of the CDR3 is 12 residues. CDR3 sequence: CASSRDSYGYTF. In DNA form, the CDR3 reads TGTGCCAGCTCGAGGGACAGCTATGGCTACACCTTC.

The chain has TRBV7-8 and TRBJ2-7, with D tentatively TRBD1 (6 bases). V was cut by 5 bases and J by 7 bases, with 18 bases left in between. Germline-derived CDR1 and CDR2 are SGHVS and FQNEAQ. CDR3 length: 14 amino acids. CDR3 amino acids: CASSRQGGSGEQYV. In DNA form, the CDR3 reads TGTGCCAGCAGCCGTCAAGGGGGTTCCGGTGAGCAGTACGTC.

The chain combines TRBV5-6 with TRBJ2-1; D may be TRBD2 (5 bases). V lost 1 base and J lost 8, with 16 bases in between. The CDR3 has 15 amino acids. The germline V gene has CDR1 SGHDT and CDR2 YYEEEE. CDR3 in DNA: TGTGCCAGCAGCTTGTATAGTGCCGGAGGAGATGAGCAGTTCTTC. Its protein is CASSLYSAGGDEQFF.

This clone appeared once. The chain recombines TRBV7-3 with TRBJ2-1; 8 bases fit TRBD2. Germline trimming cut 4 bases from V and 7 bases from J; bases unmatched to any gene: 12. The CDR3 extends over 16 amino acids. Germline values: CDR1 SGHTA, CDR2 FQGTGA. The CDR3 DNA reads TGTGCCAGCAGCTCAAGCGGGGGAGCGGCGCGGAATGAGCAGTTCTTC. Translation gives CASSSSGGAARNEQFF.